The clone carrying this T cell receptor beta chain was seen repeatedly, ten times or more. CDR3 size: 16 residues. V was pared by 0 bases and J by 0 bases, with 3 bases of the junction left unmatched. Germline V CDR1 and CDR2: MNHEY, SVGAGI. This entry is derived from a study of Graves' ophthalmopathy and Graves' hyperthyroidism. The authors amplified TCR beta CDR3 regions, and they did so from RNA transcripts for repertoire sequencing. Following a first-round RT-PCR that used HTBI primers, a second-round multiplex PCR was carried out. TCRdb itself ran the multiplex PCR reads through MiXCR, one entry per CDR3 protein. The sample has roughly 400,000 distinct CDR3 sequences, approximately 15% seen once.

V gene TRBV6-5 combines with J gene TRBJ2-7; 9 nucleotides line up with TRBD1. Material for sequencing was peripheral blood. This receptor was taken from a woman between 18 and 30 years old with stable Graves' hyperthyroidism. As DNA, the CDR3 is TGTGCCAGCAGTTACTCCGGGACAGGGAGCTCCTACGAGCAGTACTTC. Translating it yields CASSYSGTGSSYEQYF.